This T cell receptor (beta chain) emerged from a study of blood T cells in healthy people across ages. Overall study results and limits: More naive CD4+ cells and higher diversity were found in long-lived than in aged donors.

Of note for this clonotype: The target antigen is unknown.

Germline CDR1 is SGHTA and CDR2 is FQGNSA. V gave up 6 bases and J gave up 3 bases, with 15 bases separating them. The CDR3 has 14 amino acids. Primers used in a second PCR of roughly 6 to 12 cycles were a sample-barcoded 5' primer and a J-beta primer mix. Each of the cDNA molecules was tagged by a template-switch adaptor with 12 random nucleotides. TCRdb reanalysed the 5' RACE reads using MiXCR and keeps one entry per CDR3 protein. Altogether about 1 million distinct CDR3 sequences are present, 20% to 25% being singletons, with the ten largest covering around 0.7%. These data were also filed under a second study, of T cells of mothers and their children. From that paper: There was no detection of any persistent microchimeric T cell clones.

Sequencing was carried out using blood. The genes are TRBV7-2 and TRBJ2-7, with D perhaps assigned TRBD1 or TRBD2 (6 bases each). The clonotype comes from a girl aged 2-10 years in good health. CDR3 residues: CASSGTGAYYEQYF. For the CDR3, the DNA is TGTGCCAGCAGTGGGACGGGGGCTTACTACGAGCAGTACTTC.